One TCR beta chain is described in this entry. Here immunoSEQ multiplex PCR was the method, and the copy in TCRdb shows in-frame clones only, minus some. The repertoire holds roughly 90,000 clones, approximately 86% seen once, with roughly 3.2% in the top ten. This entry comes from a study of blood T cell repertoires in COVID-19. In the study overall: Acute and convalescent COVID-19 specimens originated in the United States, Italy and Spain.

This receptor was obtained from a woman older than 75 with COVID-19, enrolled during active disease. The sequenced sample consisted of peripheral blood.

CDR3 nucleotides: TGTGCCAGCAGCCCCAGGACAGGGGACTATGGCTACACCTTC. Amino acids: CASSPRTGDYGYTF. The J gene is TRBJ1-2, the V gene TRBV7-3; TRBD1 matches 9 bases. Germline CDR1 SGHTA, CDR2 FQGTGA. The CDR3 consists of 14 residues. V was clipped by 5 bases and J by 3 bases; unmatched bases: 4.